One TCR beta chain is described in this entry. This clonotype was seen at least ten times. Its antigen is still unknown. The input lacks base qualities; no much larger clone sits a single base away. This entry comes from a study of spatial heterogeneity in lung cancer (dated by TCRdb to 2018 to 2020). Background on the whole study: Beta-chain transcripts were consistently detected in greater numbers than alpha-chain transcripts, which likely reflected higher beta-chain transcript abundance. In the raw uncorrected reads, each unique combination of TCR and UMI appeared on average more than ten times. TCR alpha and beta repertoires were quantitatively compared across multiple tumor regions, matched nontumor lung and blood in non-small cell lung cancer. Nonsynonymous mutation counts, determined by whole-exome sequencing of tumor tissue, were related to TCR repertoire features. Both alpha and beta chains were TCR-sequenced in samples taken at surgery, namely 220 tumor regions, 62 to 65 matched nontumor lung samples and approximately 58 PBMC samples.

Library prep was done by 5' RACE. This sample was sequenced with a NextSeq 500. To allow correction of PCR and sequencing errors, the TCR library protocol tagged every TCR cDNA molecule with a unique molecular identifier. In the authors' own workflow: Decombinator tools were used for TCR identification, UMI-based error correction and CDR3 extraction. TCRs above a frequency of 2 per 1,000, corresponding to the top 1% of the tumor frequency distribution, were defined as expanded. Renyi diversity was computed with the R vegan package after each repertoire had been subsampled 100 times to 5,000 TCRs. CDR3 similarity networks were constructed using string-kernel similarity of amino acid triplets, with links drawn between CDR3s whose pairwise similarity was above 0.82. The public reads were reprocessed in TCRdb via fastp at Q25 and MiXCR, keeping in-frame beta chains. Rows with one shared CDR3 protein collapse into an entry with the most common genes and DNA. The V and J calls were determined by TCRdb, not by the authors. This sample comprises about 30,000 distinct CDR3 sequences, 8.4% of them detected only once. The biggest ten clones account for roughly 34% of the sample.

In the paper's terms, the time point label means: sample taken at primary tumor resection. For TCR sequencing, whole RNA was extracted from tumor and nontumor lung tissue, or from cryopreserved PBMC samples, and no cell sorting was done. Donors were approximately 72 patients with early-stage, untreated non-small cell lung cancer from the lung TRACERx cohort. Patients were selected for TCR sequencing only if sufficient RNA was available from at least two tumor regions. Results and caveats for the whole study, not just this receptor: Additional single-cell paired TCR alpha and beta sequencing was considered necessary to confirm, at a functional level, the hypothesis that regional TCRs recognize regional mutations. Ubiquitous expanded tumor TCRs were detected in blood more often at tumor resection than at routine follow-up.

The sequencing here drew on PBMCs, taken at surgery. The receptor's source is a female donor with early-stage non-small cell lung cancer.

The CDR3 loop reads CASSRLAGAANEQFF. The DNA sequence is given as TGCGCCAGCAGCCGATTAGCGGGAGCTGCCAATGAGCAGTTCTTC. The V gene is TRBV4-1 and the J gene is TRBJ2-1, and 9 junction bases match TRBD2. Relative to germline, V is missing 4 bases and J is missing 6 bases, with 7 bases of the junction outside any gene match. From its cysteine to its phenylalanine, the CDR3 spans 15 amino acids. The retained sequence is limited to the CDR3, 45 bases, with the frame set at the first base. The germline V gene supplies CDR1 MGHRA and CDR2 YSYEKL.